This is a list of T cell receptor beta chains from one sample in a study of OX40 agonist ivuxolimab in advanced cancers. Measured with immunoSEQ multiplex PCR; TCRdb has only the in-frame clones, and not every one. The data show approximately 70,000 clones, with about 91% seen just once and around 0.53% held by the top ten. Sequencing was performed on CD4+ or CD8+ T cells sorted from blood, taken in a trial of the OX40 agonist ivuxolimab. The receptors originated from an adult with an advanced solid tumor such as melanoma, head and neck, liver or kidney cancer. Both conserved end residues are part of each CDR3. A D gene is named only where the DNA matches it firmly.

CDR3aa,d_gene,len,v_gene,j_gene
CASSPRGTGELFF,.,13,TRBV9,TRBJ2-2
CASSEDGQSNQPQHF,.,15,TRBV2,TRBJ1-5
CASSLGGGSNQPQHF,.,15,TRBV28,TRBJ1-5
CASSAEVNQPQHF,.,13,TRBV2,TRBJ1-5
CASSYGGPGLYGYTF,.,15,TRBV28,TRBJ1-2
CATSRDRTGGASREQLFF,.,18,TRBV15,TRBJ1-4
CAISEISGGTDTQYF,TRBD2,15,TRBV10-3,TRBJ2-3
CATSRAGQGGDYGYTF,TRBD1,16,TRBV15,TRBJ1-2
CASSYPRQGQPQHF,TRBD1,14,TRBV6-6,TRBJ1-5
CASSSTPGHRAGTDTQYF,.,18,TRBV7-9,TRBJ2-3
CASTRTGANEKLFF,TRBD1,14,TRBV6-1,TRBJ1-4
CASSSIGQGSKNEQFF,TRBD1,16,TRBV5-5,TRBJ2-1
CASTAQGAGTEAFF,TRBD1,14,TRBV2,TRBJ1-1
CASSWDSYNEQFF,TRBD1,13,TRBV7-3,TRBJ2-1
CASSQAGAPGGNEQFF,.,16,TRBV14,TRBJ2-1
CASSRSGGGTDTQYF,TRBD2,15,TRBV5-5,TRBJ2-3
CASSTMGEQYF,.,11,TRBV6-5,TRBJ2-5
CASSLTGNTEAFF,.,13,TRBV7-8,TRBJ1-1
CASTLNPGQVLDTQYF,TRBD1,16,TRBV5-5,TRBJ2-3
CASSPLGGGRETQYF,.,15,TRBV6-1,TRBJ2-5
CASSQEQAGGSRVF,TRBD2,14,TRBV14,TRBJ2-1
CASSLTDAYEQYF,.,13,TRBV11-3,TRBJ2-7
CSASGSQPQHF,.,11,TRBV20-1,TRBJ1-5
CASSYLRGAGELFF,.,14,TRBV21-1,TRBJ2-2
CASSFEGLETQYF,.,13,TRBV7-8,TRBJ2-5
CATSYSRGKEETQYF,.,15,TRBV15,TRBJ2-5
CASSYSGGDTEAFF,.,14,TRBV6-5,TRBJ1-1
CASSIDFSYGYTF,.,13,TRBV7-8,TRBJ1-2
CASSLDGVSSYEQYF,.,15,TRBV5-5,TRBJ2-7
CAWSEIGGAGNTIYF,.,15,TRBV30,TRBJ1-3
CASSIQGADGYTF,TRBD1,13,TRBV19,TRBJ1-2
CASSPVDRSIQPQHF,.,15,TRBV7-8,TRBJ1-5
CASSPGHGSWGEQYF,.,15,TRBV18,TRBJ2-7
CASSESSVGGEKLFF,.,15,TRBV6-1,TRBJ1-4
CASSLNPPGTGQETQYF,TRBD1,17,TRBV11-3,TRBJ2-5
CASSKAPGTLYNEQFF,.,16,TRBV7-7,TRBJ2-1
CASSRDRGLEYF,TRBD1,12,TRBV6-1,TRBJ2-7
CASSQGSGELFF,.,12,TRBV7-3,TRBJ2-2
CATSTPRVAGLSTDTQYF,.,18,TRBV15,TRBJ2-3
CASSFQANEQFF,.,12,TRBV7-9,TRBJ2-1
CASSDSFQFNYGYTF,.,15,TRBV10-2,TRBJ1-2
CASSGRGTGDTGELFF,TRBD1,16,TRBV10-2,TRBJ2-2
CASSLEGVGDTEAFF,.,15,TRBV5-1,TRBJ1-1
CAISEGQGDGAFF,TRBD1,13,TRBV10-3,TRBJ1-1